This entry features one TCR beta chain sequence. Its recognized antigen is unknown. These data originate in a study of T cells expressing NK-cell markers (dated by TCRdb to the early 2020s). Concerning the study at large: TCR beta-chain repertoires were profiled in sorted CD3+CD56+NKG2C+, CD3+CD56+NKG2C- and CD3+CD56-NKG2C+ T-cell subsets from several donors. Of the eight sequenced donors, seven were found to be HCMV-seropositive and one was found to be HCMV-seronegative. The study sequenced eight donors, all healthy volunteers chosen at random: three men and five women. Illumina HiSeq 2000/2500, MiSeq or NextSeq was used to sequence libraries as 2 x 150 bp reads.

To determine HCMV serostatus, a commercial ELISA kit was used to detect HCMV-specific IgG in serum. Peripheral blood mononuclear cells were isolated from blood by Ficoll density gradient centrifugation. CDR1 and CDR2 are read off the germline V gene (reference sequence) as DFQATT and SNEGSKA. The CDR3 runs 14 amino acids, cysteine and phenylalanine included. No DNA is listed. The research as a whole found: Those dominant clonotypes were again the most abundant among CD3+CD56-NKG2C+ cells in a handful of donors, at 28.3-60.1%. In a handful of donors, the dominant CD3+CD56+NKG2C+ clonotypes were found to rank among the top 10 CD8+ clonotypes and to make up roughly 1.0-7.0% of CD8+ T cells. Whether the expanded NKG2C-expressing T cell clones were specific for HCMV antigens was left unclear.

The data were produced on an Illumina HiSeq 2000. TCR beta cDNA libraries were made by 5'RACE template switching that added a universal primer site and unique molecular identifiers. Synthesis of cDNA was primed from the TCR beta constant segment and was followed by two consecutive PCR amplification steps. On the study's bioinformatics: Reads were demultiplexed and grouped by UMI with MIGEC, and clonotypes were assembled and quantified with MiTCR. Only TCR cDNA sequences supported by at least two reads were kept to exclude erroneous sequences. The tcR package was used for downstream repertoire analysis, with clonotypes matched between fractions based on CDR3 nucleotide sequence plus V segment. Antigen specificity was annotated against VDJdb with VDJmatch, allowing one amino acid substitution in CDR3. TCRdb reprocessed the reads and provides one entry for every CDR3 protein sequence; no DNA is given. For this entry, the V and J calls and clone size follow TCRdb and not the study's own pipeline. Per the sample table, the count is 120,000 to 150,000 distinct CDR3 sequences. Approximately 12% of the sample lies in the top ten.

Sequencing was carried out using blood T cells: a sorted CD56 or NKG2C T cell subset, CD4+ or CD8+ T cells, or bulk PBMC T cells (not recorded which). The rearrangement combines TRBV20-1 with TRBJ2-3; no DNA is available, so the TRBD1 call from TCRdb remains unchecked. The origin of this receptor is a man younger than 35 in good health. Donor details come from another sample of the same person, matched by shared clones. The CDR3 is CSARGPRGVDTQYF.